This T cell receptor (beta chain) was sequenced in a study of CD8 T cells in Susac syndrome. RNA amounts of roughly 0.45 to 1 ug underwent reverse transcription with random hexamers. An immunoSEQ multiplex PCR amplified TCR beta CDR3 over 54 Vbeta and 13 Jbeta. In TCRdb, the immunoSEQ multiplex PCR reads were re-called with MiXCR into one record per CDR3 protein. The table lists over 130,000 distinct CDR3 sequences, 85% to 95% of them singletons. Germline V gives CDR1 MNHEY, CDR2 SMNVEV (reference sequence). V lost 4 bases and J 5 bases, leaving 11 bases between the germline ends. The CDR3 is made up of 13 amino acids. The multiple sclerosis controls comprised treatment-naive patients whose relapsing-remitting disease was stable or active.

This clonotype originated in a human donor with multiple sclerosis. Sequenced: CD4+ T cells from PBMCs. The J gene is TRBJ1-1, the V gene TRBV27; D is unclear. CDR3 coding DNA: TGTGCCAGCAGTTGGGCAGGCCGGACTGAAGCTTTCTTT. It yields the protein CASSWAGRTEAFF.